These T cell receptor beta chains were read from a single sample in a study of regulatory T cells in long-lasting Graves disease. TCRdb analysed the multiplex PCR reads with MiXCR anew, one entry per CDR3 protein. The sample contains some 470,000 distinct CDR3 sequences, approximately 21% of which appear only once. The sequencing used peripheral blood mononuclear cells (PBMCs), collected when the disease was refractory, from a patient treated with antithyroid drugs. The receptors were gathered from a female donor with Graves disease. Each CDR3 is given without its conserved first and last residue. Some rows mark clone size as missing; the rest say once, few, many or name a class of expanded clone.

>few|TRBJ1-6|TRBV4-1
ASSQEDPRGTYNSPLH
>many|TRBJ1-2|TRBV11-2
ASSRPPERVHGYT
>many|TRBJ1-2|TRBV7-9
ASSRDISYT
>-|TRBJ2-2|TRBV9
ASRGEGQVAGELF
>-|TRBJ1-5|TRBV20-1
SASRQGVGNSNQPQH
>many|TRBJ1-4|TRBV5-1
ASSLAQGDPNEKLF
>many|TRBJ2-5|TRBV28
ASRLGGSSEKTQY
>-|TRBJ1-6|TRBV3-1
ASSRKADSPLH
>few|TRBJ1-1|TRBV20-1
SARPGVGTEAF
>few|TRBJ2-4|TRBV5-1
ASSLGQGINIQY
>few|TRBJ1-4|TRBV7-9
ASSSDRVGNEKLF
>few|TRBJ1-3|TRBV24-1
ATSDTFENTIY
>many|TRBJ2-7|TRBV12-3/TRBV12-4
ASRSSGTHEQY
>-|TRBJ1-2|TRBV12-3/TRBV12-4
ASSPPSGRGNGYT
>many|TRBJ2-5|TRBV13
ASSLVGSSQETQY
>-|TRBJ1-2|TRBV3-1
ASSHSGPGSPFFYGYT
>many|TRBJ1-6|TRBV27
ASSTTNSPLH
>many|TRBJ2-7|TRBV11-2
ASSLDVALLEQY
>-|TRBJ1-2|TRBV28
ASSFIGQGYGYT
>many|TRBJ2-7|TRBV7-9
ASTKGVYEQY
>many|TRBJ2-7|TRBV19
ASSGTRASYEQY
>-|TRBJ1-1|TRBV19
ASSIGRVVNTEAF
>-|TRBJ2-1|TRBV20-1
SASASGRAYNEQF